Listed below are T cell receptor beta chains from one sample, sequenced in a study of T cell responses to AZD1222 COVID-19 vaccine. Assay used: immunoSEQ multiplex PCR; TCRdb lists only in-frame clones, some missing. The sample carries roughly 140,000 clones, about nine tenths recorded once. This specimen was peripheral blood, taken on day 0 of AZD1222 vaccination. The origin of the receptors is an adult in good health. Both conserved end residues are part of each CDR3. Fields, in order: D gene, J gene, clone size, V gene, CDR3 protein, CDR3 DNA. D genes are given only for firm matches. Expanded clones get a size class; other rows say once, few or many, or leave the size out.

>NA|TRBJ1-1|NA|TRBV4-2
CASSQGTTEAFF
TGTGCCAGCAGCCAAGGGACCACTGAAGCTTTCTTT
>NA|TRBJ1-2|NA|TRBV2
CASVVGATGYTF
TGTGCCAGCGTCGTCGGGGCTACTGGCTACACCTTC
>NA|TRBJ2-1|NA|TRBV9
CASSDGTRERNEQFF
TGTGCCAGCAGCGACGGGACACGGGAAAGGAATGAGCAGTTCTTC
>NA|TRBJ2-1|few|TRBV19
CASRKQAYNEQFF
TGTGCCAGCAGAAAACAAGCCTACAATGAGCAGTTCTTC
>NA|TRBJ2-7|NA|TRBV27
CASSLGLAYEQYF
TGTGCCAGCAGTTTAGGTCTAGCGTACGAGCAGTACTTC
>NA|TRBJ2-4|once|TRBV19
CASSIENLFLAKNIQYF
TGTGCCAGTAGTATAGAAAACCTATTCCTAGCCAAAAACATTCAGTACTTC
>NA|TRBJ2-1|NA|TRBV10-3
CAIQPGHNTGRNEQFF
TGTGCCATCCAACCGGGACACAACACAGGTCGCAATGAGCAGTTCTTC
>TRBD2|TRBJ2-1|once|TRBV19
CASSIVGDYTKDEQFF
TGTGCCAGTAGTATAGTTGGGGACTACACCAAGGATGAGCAGTTCTTC
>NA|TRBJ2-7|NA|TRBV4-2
CASSQDLWAGGNGEQYF
TGTGCCAGCAGCCAAGATCTTTGGGCAGGTGGGAATGGGGAGCAGTACTTC
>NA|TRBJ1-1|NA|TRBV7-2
CASSLGVEAFF
TGTGCCAGCAGCTTAGGGGTAGAAGCTTTCTTT
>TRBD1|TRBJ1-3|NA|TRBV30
CAWSTGQGRGNTIYF
TGTGCCTGGAGTACAGGACAGGGGAGGGGAAACACCATATATTTT
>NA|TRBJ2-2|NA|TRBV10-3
CAISGQRNTGELFF
TGTGCCATCAGTGGACAGCGGAACACCGGGGAGCTGTTTTTT
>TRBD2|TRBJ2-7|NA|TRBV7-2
CASSLERGAREQYF
TGTGCCAGCAGCTTAGAGCGGGGGGCGCGGGAGCAGTACTTC
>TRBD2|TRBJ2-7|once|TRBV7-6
CASSLEGNREEEQYF
TGTGCCAGCAGCTTAGAAGGGAACCGGGAGGAAGAGCAGTACTTC
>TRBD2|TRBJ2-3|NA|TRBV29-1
CSVGDFSGSTDTQYF
TGCAGCGTGGGCGATTTCAGCGGGAGTACAGATACGCAGTATTTT
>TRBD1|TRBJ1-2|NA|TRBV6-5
CASRPWGQGAYGYTF
TGTGCCAGCAGACCTTGGGGACAGGGGGCCTATGGCTACACCTTC
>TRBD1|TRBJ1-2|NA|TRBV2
CATDGGTGGANYGYTF
TGTGCCACCGACGGCGGGACAGGGGGAGCTAACTATGGCTACACCTTC
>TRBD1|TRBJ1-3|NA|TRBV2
CASSSDRGGNTIYF
TGTGCCAGCAGTTCGGACAGGGGGGGAAACACCATATATTTT
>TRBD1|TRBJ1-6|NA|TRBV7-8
CASSPDRGYSPLHF
TGTGCCAGCAGCCCCGACAGGGGGTATTCACCCCTCCACTTT
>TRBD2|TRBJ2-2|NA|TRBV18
CASSPRREGTGELFF
TGTGCCAGCTCACCACGTCGGGAGGGCACCGGGGAGCTGTTTTTT
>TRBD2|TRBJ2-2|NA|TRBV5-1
CASSSGLAGVTGELFF
TGCGCCAGCAGCTCGGGACTAGCGGGAGTAACCGGGGAGCTGTTTTTT
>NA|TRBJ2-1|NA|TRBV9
CASSGLRYSYNEQFF
TGTGCCAGCAGCGGACTTCGGTACTCCTACAATGAGCAGTTCTTC
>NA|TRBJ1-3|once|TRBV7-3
CASSLTLGDSPAGNTIYF
TGTGCCAGCAGCTTAACCTTGGGAGACAGCCCCGCGGGAAACACCATATATTTT
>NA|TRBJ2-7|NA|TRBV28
CASSLSSRVPHEQYF
TGTGCCAGCAGTTTATCTAGTCGGGTTCCCCACGAGCAGTACTTC
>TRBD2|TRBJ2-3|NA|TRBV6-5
CATTGLASADTQYF
TGTGCCACCACGGGACTAGCGTCCGCAGATACGCAGTATTTT
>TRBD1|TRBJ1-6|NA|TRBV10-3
CAISEYGTGSSPLHF
TGTGCCATCAGTGAGTATGGGACAGGGAGTTCACCCCTCCACTTT
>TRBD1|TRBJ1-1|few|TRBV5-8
CASRRGQGVTEAFF
TGTGCCAGCAGGAGGGGACAGGGGGTCACTGAAGCTTTCTTT
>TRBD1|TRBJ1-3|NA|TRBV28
CASSGTGEFAGNTIYF
TGTGCCAGCAGTGGGACAGGGGAGTTTGCTGGAAACACCATATATTTT
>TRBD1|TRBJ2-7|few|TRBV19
CASSSQGAGNYEQYF
TGTGCCAGTAGCTCACAGGGGGCAGGCAACTACGAGCAGTACTTC
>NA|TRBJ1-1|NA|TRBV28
CASSSRGTEAFF
TGTGCCAGCAGTTCGAGGGGCACTGAAGCTTTCTTT
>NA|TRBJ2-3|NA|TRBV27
CASSSGEGARDTQYF
TGTGCCAGCAGCTCCGGGGAGGGGGCACGAGATACGCAGTATTTT
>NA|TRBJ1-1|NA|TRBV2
CASRLEGQNTEAFF
TGTGCCAGCAGGCTAGAGGGACAGAACACTGAAGCTTTCTTT
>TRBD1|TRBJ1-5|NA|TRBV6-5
CATNRDRVVQPQHF
TGTGCCACAAACCGGGACAGGGTTGTTCAGCCCCAGCATTTT
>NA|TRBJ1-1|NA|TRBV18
CASSRSSDPEAFF
TGTGCCAGCTCCCGCAGTAGTGATCCTGAAGCTTTCTTT
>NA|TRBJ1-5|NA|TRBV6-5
CASSHPLSNQPQHF
TGTGCCAGCAGCCACCCCTTAAGCAATCAGCCCCAGCATTTT
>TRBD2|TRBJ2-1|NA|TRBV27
CASSLSSGSSEQFF
TGTGCCAGCAGTTTATCTAGCGGGAGTTCTGAGCAGTTCTTC
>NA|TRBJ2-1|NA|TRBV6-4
CASSNALGHEQFF
TGTGCCAGCTCTAACGCTTTGGGACATGAGCAGTTCTTC
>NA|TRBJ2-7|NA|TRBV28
CASSFGQGFSYEQYF
TGTGCCAGCAGTTTCGGGCAGGGGTTTTCCTACGAGCAGTACTTC
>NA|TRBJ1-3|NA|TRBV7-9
CASSLDLTRNTIYF
TGTGCCAGCAGCTTGGACTTAACGAGAAACACCATATATTTT
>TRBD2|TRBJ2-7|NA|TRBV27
CASSLKGGRVTYEQYF
TGTGCCAGCAGTTTAAAGGGCGGGAGGGTTACCTACGAGCAGTACTTC
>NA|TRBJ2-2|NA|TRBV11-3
CASSRSDIGELFF
TGTGCCAGCAGCCGTTCGGATATTGGGGAGCTGTTTTTT
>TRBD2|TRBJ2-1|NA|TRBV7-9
CASSLTTSGRNEQFF
TGTGCCAGCAGCTTAACGACTAGCGGGAGGAATGAGCAGTTCTTC
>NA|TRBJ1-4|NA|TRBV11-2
CASSAWTVATNEKLFF
TGTGCCAGCAGCGCATGGACCGTTGCAACTAATGAAAAACTGTTTTTT
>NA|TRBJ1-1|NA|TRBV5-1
CASSLIGENTEAFF
TGCGCCAGCAGCTTGATTGGGGAGAACACTGAAGCTTTCTTT
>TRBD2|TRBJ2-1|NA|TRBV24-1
CATSDHGLAGSPTSEQFF
TGTGCCACCAGTGATCACGGACTAGCGGGATCCCCCACGAGTGAGCAGTTCTTC
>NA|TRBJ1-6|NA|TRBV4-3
CASSQDRVYNSPLHF
TGCGCCAGCAGCCAAGACAGGGTTTACAATTCACCCCTCCACTTT
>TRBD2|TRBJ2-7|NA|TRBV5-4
CASSDGLAGDIGQYF
TGTGCCAGCAGCGACGGACTAGCGGGAGATATCGGGCAGTACTTC
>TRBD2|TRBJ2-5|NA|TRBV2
CASSALRGSRETQYF
TGTGCCAGCAGTGCCCTTCGCGGGAGTAGAGAGACCCAGTACTTC
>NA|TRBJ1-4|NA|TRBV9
CASSLGGAREKLFF
TGTGCCAGCAGCCTAGGAGGGGCCCGTGAAAAACTGTTTTTT
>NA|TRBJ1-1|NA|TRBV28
CASSFGGRRYMDTEAFF
TGTGCCAGCAGTTTTGGGGGTCGGAGGTACATGGACACTGAAGCTTTCTTT
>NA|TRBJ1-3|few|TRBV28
CASSRRGAGNTIYF
TGTGCCAGCAGCCGACGGGGTGCTGGAAACACCATATATTTT
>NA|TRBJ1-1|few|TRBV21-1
CASSKVGHPMDTEAFF
TGTGCCAGCAGCAAAGTTGGACACCCTATGGACACTGAAGCTTTCTTT
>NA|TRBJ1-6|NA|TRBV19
CASSPQAYSPLHF
TGTGCCAGTAGTCCCCAGGCCTATTCACCCCTCCACTTT
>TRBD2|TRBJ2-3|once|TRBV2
CASPPSGNGGRTDTQYF
TGTGCGAGCCCCCCTAGCGGGAACGGGGGGCGCACAGATACGCAGTATTTT
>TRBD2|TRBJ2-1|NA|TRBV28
CASNSGLADGNEQFF
TGTGCCAGCAATTCGGGACTAGCGGACGGCAATGAGCAGTTCTTC
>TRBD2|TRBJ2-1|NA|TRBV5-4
CASSLGSTSGRYNEQFF
TGTGCCAGCAGCTTGGGAAGCACTAGCGGTCGATACAATGAGCAGTTCTTC
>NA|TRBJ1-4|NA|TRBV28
CASPAGRVGEKLFF
TGTGCCAGCCCTGCCGGCAGGGTGGGCGAAAAACTGTTTTTT
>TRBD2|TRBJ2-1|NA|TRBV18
CASSPLTSGSLKAKVYNEQFF
TGTGCCAGCTCACCCCTGACTAGCGGGAGTCTTAAGGCGAAGGTCTACAATGAGCAGTTCTTC
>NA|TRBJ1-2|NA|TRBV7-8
CASNPGGTNYGYTF
TGTGCCAGCAACCCGGGGGGTACTAACTATGGCTACACCTTC